These 16 T cell receptor beta chains share one sample of origin, sequenced in a study of blood T cell repertoires in COVID-19. The method was immunoSEQ multiplex PCR; TCRdb's version includes in-frame clones alone and lacks a portion of them. The data contain 200,000 to 300,000 clones, 84% of them singletons. Sequenced: peripheral blood. All receptors come from a man in his forties or fifties with acute or convalescent COVID-19.

This CDR3 reads CASSLDGQATEAFF. CDR3 in DNA: TGTGCCAGCAGCTTAGACGGACAGGCCACTGAAGCTTTCTTT. The rearrangement uses TRBV11-2 and TRBJ1-1; 7 nucleotides line up with TRBD1. This CDR3 is 14 amino acids long. J gave up 4 bases and V 0 bases, and 2 bases lay outside the gene matches. CDR1 SGHAT and CDR2 FQNNGV come from the germline V gene.

The J gene is TRBJ2-3, the V gene TRBV11-2; possible D gene TRBD2, 7 bases. The CDR3 loop spans 15 amino acids. Germline CDR1 and CDR2: SGHAT and FQNNGV. V was shortened by 2 bases and J by 2 bases, with 11 bases between the two germline ends. CDR3 nucleotides: TGTGCCAGCAGCTTATGGCGGGGGCCCACAGATACGCAGTATTTT. Its protein is CASSLWRGPTDTQYF.

The rearrangement links TRBV10-3 to TRBJ2-1; 11 bases agree with TRBD2. Germline lookup yields CDR1 ENHRY and CDR2 SYGVKD. The CDR3 consists of 15 residues. V lost 4 bases to trimming and J lost 7 bases; unmatched junction nucleotides: 6. The CDR3 sequence is CAISAAGLAVNEQFF. The CDR3 region has the DNA TGTGCCATCAGTGCGGCGGGACTAGCGGTAAATGAGCAGTTCTTC.

The CDR3, as DNA: TGTGCCAGCAGCCAAGATGGGGGGGAGTGGGAGACCCAGTACTTC. It codes for CASSQDGGEWETQYF. The chain couples TRBV14 to TRBJ2-5, with TRBD2 identical over 7 bases. The germline CDR1 and CDR2 sequences are SGHDN and FVKESK. This CDR3 has 15 amino acids. Losses at the gene ends were 0 bases for V and 5 bases for J; bases not matched to a gene: 6.

The rearrangement links TRBV6-1 to TRBJ1-1; no definite D call. Per the germline V gene, CDR1 is MNHNS and CDR2 is SASEGT. Trimming took 4 bases from V and 1 from J, leaving 10 bases between them. The CDR3 consists of 14 residues. CDR3 protein: CASSALGWNTEAFF. The CDR3 DNA reads TGTGCCAGCAGTGCACTCGGGTGGAACACTGAAGCTTTCTTT.

V and J are TRBV5-1 and TRBJ1-1, with 7 bases aligning to TRBD1. Germline V gene lookup returns CDR1 SGHRS and CDR2 YFSETQ. The trim removed 7 bases at V and 4 bases at J, leaving 10 bases unmatched. The CDR3 runs to 14 residues. The CDR3 nucleotides are TGCGCCAGCCAGCAGGGGGGTCCCGCCACTGAAGCTTTCTTT. Its translation is CASQQGGPATEAFF. The complete variable domain, with remaining parts taken from reference TRBV5-1 and TRBJ1-1, reads KAGVTQTPRYLIKTRGQQVTLSCSPISGHRSVSWYQQTPGQGLQFLFEYFSETQRNKGNFPGRFSGRQFSNSRSEMNVSTLELGDSALYLCASQQGGPATEAFFGQGTRLTVV.

The chain joins TRBV10-1 to TRBJ1-6; a weak D match, TRBD1 (6 bases). The ends were cut back, 5 bases at V and 6 bases at J, with 17 bases in the middle. The CDR3 loop spans 16 amino acids. Germline V gene lookup returns CDR1 WNHNN and CDR2 SYGVQD (reference sequence). The CDR3: CASSPSQGRGNSPLHF. In DNA form, the CDR3 reads TGCGCCAGCAGTCCCTCGCAGGGGCGCGGTAATTCACCCCTCCACTTT.

This chain uses TRBV4-1 with TRBJ2-1, with 7 nucleotides matching TRBD2. The junction had 7 bases not matched to a gene; V was cut back by 4 bases and J by 4 bases. The length of the CDR3 is 15 residues. CDR1 and CDR2 from the germline V gene are MGHRA and YSYEKL. The CDR3 DNA is TGCGCCAGCAGCCCACTTGGGGGGGAGTACAATGAGCAGTTCTTC. As protein: CASSPLGGEYNEQFF.

The chain employs TRBV3-1 (or the pseudogene TRBV3-2) and TRBJ2-3; 12 nucleotides match TRBD2. Germline V gives CDR1 LGHDT, CDR2 YNNKEL (reference sequence). The V and J ends lost 4 bases and 8 bases, in that order; junction bases with no gene match: 4. The CDR3 contains 14 residues. In nucleotides, the CDR3 is TGTGCCAGCAGCCGACTAGCGGGAGAGAGTACGCAGTATTTT. As protein: CASSRLAGESTQYF.

As regards this clone: This sample also contains other DNA sequences that code for the same CDR3. This rearrangement joins TRBV10-2 to TRBJ2-2, with a possible D match to TRBD2 (6 bases). CDR1 and CDR2 from the germline V gene are WSHSY and SAAADI. This CDR3 has 14 residues. Deletions cut 3 bases from V and 1 base from J, with 6 bases between. The CDR3 loop reads CASSDGGNTGELFF. CDR3 DNA sequence: TGCGCCAGCAGTGACGGGGGGAACACCGGGGAGCTGTTTTTT.

The chain couples TRBV19 to TRBJ1-2; a weak D match, TRBD1 (5 bases). V was clipped by 6 bases and J by 2 bases, with 10 bases between them. The CDR3 consists of 13 residues. In germline, CDR1 is LNHDA, CDR2 SQIVND (reference sequence). The CDR3 spells CASSPQENYGYTF. DNA for the CDR3: TGTGCCAGTAGCCCACAGGAGAACTATGGCTACACCTTC.

The chain is built from TRBV29-1 and TRBJ2-5, with 9 bases aligning to TRBD1. The CDR3 length is 17 residues. Per germline, CDR1 SQVTM and CDR2 ANQGSEA. V lost 3 bases to trimming and J lost 0 bases; unmatched junction nucleotides: 11. The CDR3 sequence is CSVDGYQGTGYQETQYF. The CDR3 DNA reads as TGCAGCGTTGATGGGTATCAAGGGACAGGGTACCAAGAGACCCAGTACTTC.

The genes are TRBV28 and TRBJ2-7, with D tentatively TRBD2 (5 bases). V was trimmed by 3 bases and J by 0 bases, leaving 9 bases between them. The CDR3 is 14 residues long. Germline V lookup: CDR1 MDHEN, CDR2 SYDVKM. The CDR3 sequence: CASSFSVRSYEQYF. The CDR3 nucleotides are TGTGCCAGCAGTTTTAGCGTGCGCTCCTACGAGCAGTACTTC.

CDR3 nucleotides: TGTGCCAGCAGCGTAAACAGGGGGCCCAATGAAAAACTGTTTTTT. It translates to CASSVNRGPNEKLFF. The gene calls are TRBV6-5 and TRBJ1-4; 9 bases line up with TRBD1. The CDR3 sequence is 15 residues long. J gave up 5 bases and V 6 bases, and 7 bases lay outside the gene matches. Germline assignment: CDR1 MNHEY and CDR2 SVGAGI.

This sequence joins TRBV5-5 and TRBJ1-2; D is undetermined. Germline V gene data show CDR1 as SGHKS and CDR2 as YYEKEE (reference sequence). V was pared by 5 bases and J by 0 bases, with 8 bases between. The CDR3 consists of 13 residues. CDR3 protein: CASSPGANYGYTF. The CDR3 nucleotides are TGTGCCAGCAGTCCCGGGGCTAACTATGGCTACACCTTC.

V gene TRBV24-1 combines with J gene TRBJ2-3; TRBD2 matches at 7 bases. The CDR3 loop spans 16 amino acids. V was clipped by 3 bases and J by 2 bases; unmatched bases: 7. Germline V CDR1 and CDR2: KGHDR, SFDVKD. CDR3 loop: CATSDRGERNTDTQYF. CDR3 DNA sequence: TGTGCCACCAGTGATCGGGGGGAGCGGAACACAGATACGCAGTATTTT.